What follows describes a single TCR beta chain. Its specificity is not known. This record belongs to a study of T cell responses to AZD1222 COVID-19 vaccine. Study-wide results and limits: Repertoires were sampled only after the peak T cell response. Donors were mostly white British, more females; clonal diversity possibly underestimated.

Only in-frame clones appear in the TCRdb table, and some are missing; sequencing was by immunoSEQ multiplex PCR. The sample records around 130,000 clones, around 86% being singletons. CDR1 and CDR2 from the germline V gene are MNHNS and SASEGT. Trimming took off 2 bases at V and 2 bases at J, with 10 bases between the two ends. CDR3 length equals 15 residues. The TCR comes from an adult who received the AZD1222 COVID-19 vaccine. V is TRBV6-1 and J is TRBJ1-5; D uncertain. Sequencing was performed on peripheral blood, taken 28 days after the second AZD1222 dose. The CDR3 DNA reads TGTGCCAGCAGTGAACCGGGGAATCGCAATCAGCCCCAGCATTTT. The encoded protein is CASSEPGNRNQPQHF.